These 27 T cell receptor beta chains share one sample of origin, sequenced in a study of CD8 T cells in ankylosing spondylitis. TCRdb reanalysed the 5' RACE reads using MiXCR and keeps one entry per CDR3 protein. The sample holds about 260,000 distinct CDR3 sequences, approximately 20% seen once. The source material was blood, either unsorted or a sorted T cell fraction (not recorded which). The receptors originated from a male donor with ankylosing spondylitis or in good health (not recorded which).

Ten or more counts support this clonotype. The chain's CDR3 is CASSLAGGSGYTF. CDR3 nucleotides: TGCGCCAGCAGCTTAGCAGGGGGCTCTGGCTACACCTTC. The gene calls are TRBV5-1 and TRBJ1-2, with 8 bases identical to TRBD1. Germline V lookup: CDR1 SGHRS, CDR2 YFSETQ. This CDR3 has 13 amino acids. With V trimmed by 2 bases and J by 7 bases, 4 bases remained unmatched.

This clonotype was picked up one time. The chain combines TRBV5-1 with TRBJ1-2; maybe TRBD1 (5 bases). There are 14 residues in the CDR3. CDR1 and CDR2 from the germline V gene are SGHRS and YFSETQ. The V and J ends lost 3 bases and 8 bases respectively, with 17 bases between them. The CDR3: CASSSGTQRLGYTF. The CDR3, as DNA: TGCGCCAGCAGCTCAGGGACTCAACGTCTGGGCTACACCTTC. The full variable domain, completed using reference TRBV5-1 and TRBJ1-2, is KAGVTQTPRYLIKTRGQQVTLSCSPISGHRSVSWYQQTPGQGLQFLFEYFSETQRNKGNFPGRFSGRQFSNSRSEMNVSTLELGDSALYLCASSSGTQRLGYTFGSGTRLTVV.

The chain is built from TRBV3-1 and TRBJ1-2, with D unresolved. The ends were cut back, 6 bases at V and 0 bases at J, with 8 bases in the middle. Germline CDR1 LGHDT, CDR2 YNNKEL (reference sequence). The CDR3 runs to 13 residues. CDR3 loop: CASSPGPNYGYTF. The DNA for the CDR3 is TGTGCCAGCAGTCCCGGTCCTAACTATGGCTACACCTTC.

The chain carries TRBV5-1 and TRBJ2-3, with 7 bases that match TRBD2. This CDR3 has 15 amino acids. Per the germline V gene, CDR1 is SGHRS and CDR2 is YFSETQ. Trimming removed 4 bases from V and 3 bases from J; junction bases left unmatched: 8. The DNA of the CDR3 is TGCGCCAGCAGCATGGGCGGGAGAGAAACAGATACGCAGTATTTT. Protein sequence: CASSMGGRETDTQYF.

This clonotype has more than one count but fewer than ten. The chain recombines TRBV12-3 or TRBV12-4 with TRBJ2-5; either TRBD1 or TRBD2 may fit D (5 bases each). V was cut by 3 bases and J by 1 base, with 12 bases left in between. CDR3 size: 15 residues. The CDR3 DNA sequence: TGTGCCAGCAGTTTCCCGGGGCAACTCCAAGAGACCCAGTACTTC. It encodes CASSFPGQLQETQYF.

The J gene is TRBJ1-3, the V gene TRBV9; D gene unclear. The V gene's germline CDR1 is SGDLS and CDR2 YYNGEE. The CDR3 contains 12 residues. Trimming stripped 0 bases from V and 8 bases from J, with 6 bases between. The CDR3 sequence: CASSVERDTIYF. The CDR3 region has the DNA TGTGCCAGCAGCGTAGAAAGAGACACCATATATTTT.

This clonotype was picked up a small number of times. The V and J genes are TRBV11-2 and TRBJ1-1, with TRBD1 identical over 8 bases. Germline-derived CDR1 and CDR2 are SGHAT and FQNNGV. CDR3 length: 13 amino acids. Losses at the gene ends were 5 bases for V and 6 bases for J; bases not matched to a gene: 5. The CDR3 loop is CASSMTGVAEAFF. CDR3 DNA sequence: TGTGCCAGCAGCATGACAGGGGTTGCTGAAGCTTTCTTT.

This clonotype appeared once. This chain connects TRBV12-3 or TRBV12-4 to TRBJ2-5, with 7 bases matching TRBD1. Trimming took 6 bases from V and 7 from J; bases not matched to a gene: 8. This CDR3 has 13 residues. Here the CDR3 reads CASRYRQGVTQYF. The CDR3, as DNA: TGTGCCAGCAGATATAGACAGGGAGTGACCCAGTACTTC.

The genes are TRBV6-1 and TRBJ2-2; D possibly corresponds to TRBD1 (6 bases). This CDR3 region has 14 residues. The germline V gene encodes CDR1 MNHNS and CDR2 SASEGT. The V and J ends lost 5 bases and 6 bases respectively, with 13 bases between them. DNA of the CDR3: TGTGCCAGCAGTCCCGGGACACGGGCCGGGGAGCTGTTTTTT. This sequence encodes CASSPGTRAGELFF.

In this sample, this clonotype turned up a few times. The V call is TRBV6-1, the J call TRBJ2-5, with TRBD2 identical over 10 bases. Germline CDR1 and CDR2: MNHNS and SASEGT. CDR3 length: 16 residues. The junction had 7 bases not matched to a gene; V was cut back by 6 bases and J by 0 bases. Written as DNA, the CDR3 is TGTGCCAGCAGCGTCACTAGCGGGATGTACCAAGAGACCCAGTACTTC. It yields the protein CASSVTSGMYQETQYF.

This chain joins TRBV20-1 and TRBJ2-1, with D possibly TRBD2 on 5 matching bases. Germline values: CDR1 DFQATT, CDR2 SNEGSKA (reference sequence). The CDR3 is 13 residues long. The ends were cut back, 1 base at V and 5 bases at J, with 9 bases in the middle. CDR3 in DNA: TGCAGTGCTAGAGGAGGGCTAGACAATGAGCAGTTCTTC. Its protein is CSARGGLDNEQFF.

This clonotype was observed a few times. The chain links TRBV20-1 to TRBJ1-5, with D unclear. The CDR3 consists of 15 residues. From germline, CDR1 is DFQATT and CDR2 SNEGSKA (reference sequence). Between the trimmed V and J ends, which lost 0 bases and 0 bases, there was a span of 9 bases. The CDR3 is CSAREEPISNQPQHF. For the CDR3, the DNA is TGCAGTGCTAGAGAGGAACCAATTAGCAATCAGCCCCAGCATTTT.

CDR3 region: CASSPAAGHEQYV. The CDR3 region has the DNA TGTGCCAGCTCACCGGCCGCGGGCCACGAGCAGTACGTC. The chain joins TRBV18 to TRBJ2-7, with D possibly TRBD2 on 5 matching bases. Germline assignment: CDR1 KGHSH and CDR2 LQKENI. This CDR3 region has 13 residues. Trimming pared 3 bases from V and 5 bases from J, leaving 11 bases between.

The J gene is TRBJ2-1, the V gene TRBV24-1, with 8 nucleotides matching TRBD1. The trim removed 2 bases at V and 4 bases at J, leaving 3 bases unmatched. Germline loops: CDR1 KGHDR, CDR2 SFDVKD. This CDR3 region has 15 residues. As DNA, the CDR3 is TGTGCCACCAGTGATTCGGGACAGGTTTACAATGAGCAGTTCTTC. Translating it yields CATSDSGQVYNEQFF.

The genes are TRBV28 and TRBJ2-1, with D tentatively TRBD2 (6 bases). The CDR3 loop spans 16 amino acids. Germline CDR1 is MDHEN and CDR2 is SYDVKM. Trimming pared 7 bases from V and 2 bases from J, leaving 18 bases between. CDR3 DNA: TGTGCCAGCAATTCCCGAACCGGGGGTCCCTACAATGAGCAGTTCTTC. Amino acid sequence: CASNSRTGGPYNEQFF.

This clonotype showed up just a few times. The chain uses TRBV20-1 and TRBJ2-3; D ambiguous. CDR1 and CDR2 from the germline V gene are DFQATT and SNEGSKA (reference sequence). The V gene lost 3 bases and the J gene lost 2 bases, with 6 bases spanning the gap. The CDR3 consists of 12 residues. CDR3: CSASGPTDTQYF. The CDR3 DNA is TGCAGTGCTAGCGGGCCCACAGATACGCAGTATTTT.

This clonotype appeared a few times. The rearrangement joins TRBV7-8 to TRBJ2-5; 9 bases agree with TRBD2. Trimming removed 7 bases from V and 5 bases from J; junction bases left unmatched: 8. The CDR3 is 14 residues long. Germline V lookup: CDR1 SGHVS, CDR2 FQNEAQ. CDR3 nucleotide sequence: TGTGCCAGCATAGGGCGGGAGGGCCTGGAGACCCAGTACTTC. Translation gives CASIGREGLETQYF.

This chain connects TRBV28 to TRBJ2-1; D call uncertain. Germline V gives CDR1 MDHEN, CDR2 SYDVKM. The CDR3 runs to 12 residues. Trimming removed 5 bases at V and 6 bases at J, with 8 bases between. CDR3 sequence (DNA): TGTGCCAGCAGTGGGGTTTTCAATGAGCAGTTCTTC. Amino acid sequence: CASSGVFNEQFF.

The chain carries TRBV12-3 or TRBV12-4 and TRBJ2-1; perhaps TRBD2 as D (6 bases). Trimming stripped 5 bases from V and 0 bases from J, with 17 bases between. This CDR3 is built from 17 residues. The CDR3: CASSRGIRESSYNEQFF. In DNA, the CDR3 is TGTGCCAGCAGTAGAGGTATCCGGGAGAGCTCCTACAATGAGCAGTTCTTC.

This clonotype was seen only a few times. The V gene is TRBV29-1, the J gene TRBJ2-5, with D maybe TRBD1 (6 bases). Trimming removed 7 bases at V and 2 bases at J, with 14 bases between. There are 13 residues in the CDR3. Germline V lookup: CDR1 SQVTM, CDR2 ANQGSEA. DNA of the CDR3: TGCAGCGCGGATAACAGGGATCAAGAGACCCAGTACTTC. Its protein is CSADNRDQETQYF.

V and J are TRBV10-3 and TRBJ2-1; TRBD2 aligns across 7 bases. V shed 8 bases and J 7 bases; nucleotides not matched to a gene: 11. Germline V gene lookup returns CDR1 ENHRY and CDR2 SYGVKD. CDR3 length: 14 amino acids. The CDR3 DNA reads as TGTGCCATCTCGGCGGGAGTCGGATTAAATGAGCAGTTCTTC. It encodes CAISAGVGLNEQFF.

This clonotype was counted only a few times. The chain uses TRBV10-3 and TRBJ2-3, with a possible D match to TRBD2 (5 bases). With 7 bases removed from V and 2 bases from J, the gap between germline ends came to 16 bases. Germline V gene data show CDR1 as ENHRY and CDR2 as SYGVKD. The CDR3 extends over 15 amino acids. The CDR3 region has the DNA TGTGCCATCAACCCAACCGAGGGAAACACAGATACGCAGTATTTT. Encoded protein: CAINPTEGNTDTQYF.

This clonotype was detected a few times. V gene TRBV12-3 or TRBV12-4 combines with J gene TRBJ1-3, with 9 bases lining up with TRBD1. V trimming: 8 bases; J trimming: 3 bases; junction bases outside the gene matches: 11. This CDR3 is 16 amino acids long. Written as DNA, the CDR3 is TGTGCCAGCCGCCAGGGTCGACAGGGGGTTGGAAACACCATATATTTT. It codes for CASRQGRQGVGNTIYF.

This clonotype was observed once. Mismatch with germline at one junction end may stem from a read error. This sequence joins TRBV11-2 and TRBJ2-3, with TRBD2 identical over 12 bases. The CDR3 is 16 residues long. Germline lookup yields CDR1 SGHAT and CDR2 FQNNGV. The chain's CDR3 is CAGSLGLAGYTDTQYF. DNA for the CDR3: TGTGCCGGCAGCCTCGGACTAGCGGGGTATACAGATACGCAGTATTTT.

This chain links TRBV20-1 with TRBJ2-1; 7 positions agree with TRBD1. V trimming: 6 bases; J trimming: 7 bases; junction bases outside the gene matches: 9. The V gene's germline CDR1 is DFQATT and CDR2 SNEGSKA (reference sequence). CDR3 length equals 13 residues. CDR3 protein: CSARQGFRNEQFF. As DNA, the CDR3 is TGCAGTGCAAGACAGGGTTTTAGGAATGAGCAGTTCTTC.

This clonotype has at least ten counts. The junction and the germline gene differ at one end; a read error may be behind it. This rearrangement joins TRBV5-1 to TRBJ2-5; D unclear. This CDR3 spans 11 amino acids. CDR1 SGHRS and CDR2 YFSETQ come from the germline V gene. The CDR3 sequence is CASSDQETQYF. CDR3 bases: TGTGCCAGCAGTGACCAAGAGACCCAGTACTTC.

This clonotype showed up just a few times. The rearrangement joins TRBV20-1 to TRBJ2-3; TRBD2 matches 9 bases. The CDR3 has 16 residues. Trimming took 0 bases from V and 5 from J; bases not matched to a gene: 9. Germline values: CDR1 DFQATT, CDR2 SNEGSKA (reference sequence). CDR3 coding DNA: TGCAGTGCTAGAGAAATCGGCGGGAGGGCCTTAGATACGCAGTATTTT. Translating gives CSAREIGGRALDTQYF.